The T cell receptor (beta chain) described here comes from a study of beta chain features in type 1 diabetes. Study details: Across all samples, 100 million to 130 million sorted cells were examined.

The sequenced template was cDNA made from the entire isolated RNA. Sequencing was performed with immunoSEQ multiplex PCR; in TCRdb, only in-frame clones are kept and a portion is missing. The repertoire consists of around 260,000 clones, with roughly 24% occurring once and the leading ten covering 0.012%. In the case of this clone: Its target is unknown.

Study observations and caveats: Over-representation of high TCR-expressing cells was a possible consequence of cDNA sequencing. Shorter TCRB CDR3s, moderately but significantly so, marked every one of the four CD4+ subsets in Type 1 diabetes patients.

The receptor's source is a woman between 25 and 40 years old with type 1 diabetes. The sample taken for sequencing was naive CD4+ T cells from blood.

For the CDR3, the DNA is TGTGCCAGCAGCGGGGGGGCTACTAGCCGAGAGACCCAGTACTTC. It yields the protein CASSGGATSRETQYF. This chain links TRBV11-3 with TRBJ2-5, with D tentatively TRBD2 (7 bases). The V and J ends lost 5 bases and 4 bases respectively, with 17 bases between them. This CDR3 comprises 15 residues. Germline CDR1 SGHNT, CDR2 YENEEA.